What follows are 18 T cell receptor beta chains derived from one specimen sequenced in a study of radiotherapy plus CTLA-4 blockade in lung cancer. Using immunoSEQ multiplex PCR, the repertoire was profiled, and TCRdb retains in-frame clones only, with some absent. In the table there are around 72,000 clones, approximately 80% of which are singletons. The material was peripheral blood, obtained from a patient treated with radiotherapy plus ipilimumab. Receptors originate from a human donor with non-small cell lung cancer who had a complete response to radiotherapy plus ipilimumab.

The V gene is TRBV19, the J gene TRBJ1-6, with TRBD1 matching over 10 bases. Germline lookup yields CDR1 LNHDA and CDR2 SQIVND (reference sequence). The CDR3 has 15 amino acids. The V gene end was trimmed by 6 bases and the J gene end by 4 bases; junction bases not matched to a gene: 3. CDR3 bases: TGTGCCAGTAGGGGACAGGGGTCATATAATTCACCCCTCCACTTT. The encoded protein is CASRGQGSYNSPLHF.

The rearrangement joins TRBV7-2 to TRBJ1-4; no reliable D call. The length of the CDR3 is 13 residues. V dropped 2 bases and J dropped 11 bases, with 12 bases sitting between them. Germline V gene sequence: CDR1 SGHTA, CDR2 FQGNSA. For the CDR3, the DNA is TGTGCCAGCAGCTTATCCTCGGGTGAGAAACTGTTTTTT. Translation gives CASSLSSGEKLFF.

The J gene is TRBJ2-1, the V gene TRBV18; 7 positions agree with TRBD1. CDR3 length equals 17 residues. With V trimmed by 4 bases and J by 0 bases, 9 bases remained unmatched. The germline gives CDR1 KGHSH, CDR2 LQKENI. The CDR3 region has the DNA TGTGCCAGCTCACTTGAACCGGGACAGAGCTCCTACAATGAGCAGTTCTTC. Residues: CASSLEPGQSSYNEQFF.

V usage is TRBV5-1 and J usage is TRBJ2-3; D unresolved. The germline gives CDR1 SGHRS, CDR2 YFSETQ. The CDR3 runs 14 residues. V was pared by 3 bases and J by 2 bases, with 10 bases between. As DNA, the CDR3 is TGCGCCAGCAGCTCTCGGACCCACACAGATACGCAGTATTTT. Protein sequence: CASSSRTHTDTQYF.

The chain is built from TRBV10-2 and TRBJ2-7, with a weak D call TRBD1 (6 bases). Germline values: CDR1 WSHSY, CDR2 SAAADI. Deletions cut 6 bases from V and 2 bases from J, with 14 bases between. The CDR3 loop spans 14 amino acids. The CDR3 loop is CASRRQVGAYEQYF. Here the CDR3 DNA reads TGCGCCAGCAGAAGACAGGTGGGGGCCTACGAGCAGTACTTC.

The CDR3 DNA is TGTGCCAGCAGGAGGGACAGGGGGTACGAGCAGTACGTC. As protein: CASRRDRGYEQYV. The J gene is TRBJ2-7, the V gene TRBV6-1; 11 bases are shared with TRBD1. Germline V CDR1 and CDR2: MNHNS, SASEGT. The CDR3 is 13 residues long. V was clipped by 6 bases and J by 4 bases; unmatched bases: 2.

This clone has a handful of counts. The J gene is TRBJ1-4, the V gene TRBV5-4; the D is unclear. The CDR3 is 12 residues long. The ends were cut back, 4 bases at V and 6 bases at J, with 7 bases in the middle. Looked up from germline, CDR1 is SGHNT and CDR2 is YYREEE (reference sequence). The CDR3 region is CASSAGDEKLFF. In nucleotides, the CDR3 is TGTGCCAGCAGCGCGGGAGATGAAAAACTGTTTTTT.

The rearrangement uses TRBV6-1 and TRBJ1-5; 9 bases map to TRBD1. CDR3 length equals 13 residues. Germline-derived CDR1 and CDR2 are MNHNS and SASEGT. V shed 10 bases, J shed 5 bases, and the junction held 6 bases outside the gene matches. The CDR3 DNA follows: TGTGCCACCGGACAGGGGCCTTATCAGCCCCAGCATTTT. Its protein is CATGQGPYQPQHF.

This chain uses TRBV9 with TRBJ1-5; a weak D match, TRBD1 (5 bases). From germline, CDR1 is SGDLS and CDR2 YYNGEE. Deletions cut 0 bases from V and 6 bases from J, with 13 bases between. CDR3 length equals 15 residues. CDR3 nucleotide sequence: TGTGCCAGCAGCGTAGATGGTGGGGCGAGTCAGCCCCAGCATTTT. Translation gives CASSVDGGASQPQHF.

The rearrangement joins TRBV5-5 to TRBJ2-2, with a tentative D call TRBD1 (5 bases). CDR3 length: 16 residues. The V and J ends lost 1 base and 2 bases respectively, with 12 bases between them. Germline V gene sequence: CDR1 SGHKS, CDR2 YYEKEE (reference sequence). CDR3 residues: CASSLYLQGNTGELFF. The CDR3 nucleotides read TGTGCCAGCAGCTTGTATCTGCAGGGAAACACCGGGGAGCTGTTTTTT.

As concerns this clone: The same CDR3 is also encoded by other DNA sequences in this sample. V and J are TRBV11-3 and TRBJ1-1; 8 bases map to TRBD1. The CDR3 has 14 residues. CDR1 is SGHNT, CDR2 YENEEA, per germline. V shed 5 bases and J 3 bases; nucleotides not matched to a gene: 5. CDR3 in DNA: TGTGCCAGCAGCAGGCAGGGGGCCGACACTGAAGCTTTCTTT. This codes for CASSRQGADTEAFF.

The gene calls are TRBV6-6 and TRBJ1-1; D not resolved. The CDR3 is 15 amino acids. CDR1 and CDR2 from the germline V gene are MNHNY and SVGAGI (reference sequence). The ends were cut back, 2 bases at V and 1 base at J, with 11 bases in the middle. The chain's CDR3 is CASSYPSTANTEAFF. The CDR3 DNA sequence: TGTGCCAGCAGTTACCCATCTACAGCGAACACTGAAGCTTTCTTT.

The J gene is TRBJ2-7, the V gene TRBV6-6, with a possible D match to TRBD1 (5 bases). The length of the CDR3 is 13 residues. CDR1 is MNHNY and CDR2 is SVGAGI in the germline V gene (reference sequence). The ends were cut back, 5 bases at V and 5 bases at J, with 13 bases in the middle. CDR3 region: CASSPWGNDEQYF. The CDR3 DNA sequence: TGTGCCAGCAGTCCGTGGGGCAACGACGAGCAGTACTTC.

CDR3 amino acids: CASSKDRVNTEAFF. CDR3 DNA: TGTGCCAGCAGCAAGGACAGGGTGAACACTGAAGCTTTCTTT. This chain joins TRBV7-2 and TRBJ1-1; 8 bases line up with TRBD1. The length of the CDR3 is 14 residues. Germline assignment: CDR1 SGHTA and CDR2 FQGNSA. The junction had 2 bases not matched to a gene; V was cut back by 5 bases and J by 0 bases.

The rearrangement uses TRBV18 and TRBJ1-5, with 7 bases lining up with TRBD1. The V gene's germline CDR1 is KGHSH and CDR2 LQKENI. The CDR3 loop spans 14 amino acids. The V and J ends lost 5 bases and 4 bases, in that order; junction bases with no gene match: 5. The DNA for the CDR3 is TGTGCCAGCTCAGTGGGACAGTCGAATCAGCCCCAGCATTTT. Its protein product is CASSVGQSNQPQHF. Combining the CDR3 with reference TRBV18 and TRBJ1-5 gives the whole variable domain NAGVMQNPRHLVRRRGQEARLRCSPMKGHSHVYWYRQLPEEGLKFMVYLQKENIIDESGMPKERFSAEFPKEGPSILRIQQVVRGDSAAYFCASSVGQSNQPQHFGDGTRLSIL.

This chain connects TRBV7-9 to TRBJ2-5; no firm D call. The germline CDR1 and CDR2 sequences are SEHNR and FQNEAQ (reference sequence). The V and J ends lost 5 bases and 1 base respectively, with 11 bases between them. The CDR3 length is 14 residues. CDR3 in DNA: TGTGCCAGCAGCCTGTTTCCCGTCCAAGAGACCCAGTACTTC. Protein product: CASSLFPVQETQYF.

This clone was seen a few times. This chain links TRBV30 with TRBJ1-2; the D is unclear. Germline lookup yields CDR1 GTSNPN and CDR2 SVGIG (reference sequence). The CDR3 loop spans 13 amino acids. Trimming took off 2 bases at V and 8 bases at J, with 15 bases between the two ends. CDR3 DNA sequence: TGTGCCTGGAGTCCCCAAGTTTCGAGGGGCTACACCTTC. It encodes CAWSPQVSRGYTF.

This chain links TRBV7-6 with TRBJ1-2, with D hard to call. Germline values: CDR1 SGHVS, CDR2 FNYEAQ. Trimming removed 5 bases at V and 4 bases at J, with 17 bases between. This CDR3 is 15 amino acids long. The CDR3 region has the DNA TGTGCCAGCAGCGAGCTATCTCGAAAGACCTATGGCTACACCTTC. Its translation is CASSELSRKTYGYTF. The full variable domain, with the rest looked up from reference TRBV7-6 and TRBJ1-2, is GAGVSQSPRYKVTKRGQDVALRCDPISGHVSLYWYRQALGQGPEFLTYFNYEAQQDKSGLPNDRFSAERPEGSISTLTIQRTEQRDSAMYRCASSELSRKTYGYTFGSGTRLTVV.